This TCR beta chain was captured in a study of T cell repertoires in cytomegalovirus infection. At the level of the study: Matching HLA type, along with CMV infection, was indicated by public TCR beta signatures.

Study-wide results and caveats: The cumulative frequency of public TCR beta families identified carriers of CMV plus the relevant HLA. Dominating the ex vivo response were HLA-C-restricted CMV-specific TCR beta clonotypes.

Note on this clonotype: Its specificity is not known.

Via MiXCR, TCRdb re-called the reads, giving one row per CDR3 protein. The data show fewer than 700,000 distinct CDR3 sequences, 20% to 25% seen once. The CDR3 has 14 residues. V was pared by 2 bases and J by 9 bases, with 14 bases between. Germline V gene lookup returns CDR1 MNHEY and CDR2 SVGEGT. Sequencing input: CD8+ T cells from PBMCs. This TCR derives from a human donor in good health (CMV status not recorded). Some clones in this sample may be carry-over from other donors' samples. The V and J genes are TRBV6-2 or TRBV6-3 and TRBJ2-1, with D possibly TRBD1 on 6 matching bases. CDR3 coding DNA: TGTGCCAGCAGTTACGCACAGGGTTGGATTGAGCAGTTCTTC. As protein: CASSYAQGWIEQFF.